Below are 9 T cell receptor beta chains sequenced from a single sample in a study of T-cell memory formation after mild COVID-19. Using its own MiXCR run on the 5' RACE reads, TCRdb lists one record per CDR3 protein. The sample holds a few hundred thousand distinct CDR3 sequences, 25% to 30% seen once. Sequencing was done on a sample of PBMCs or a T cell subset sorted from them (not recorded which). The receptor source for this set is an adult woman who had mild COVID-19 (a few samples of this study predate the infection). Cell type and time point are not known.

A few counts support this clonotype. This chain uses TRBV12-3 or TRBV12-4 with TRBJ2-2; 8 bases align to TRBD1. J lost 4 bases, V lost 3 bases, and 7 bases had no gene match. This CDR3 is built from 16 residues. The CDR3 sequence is CASSFTTGGGTGELFF. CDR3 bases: TGTGCCAGCAGTTTCACCACAGGGGGTGGCACCGGGGAGCTGTTTTTT.

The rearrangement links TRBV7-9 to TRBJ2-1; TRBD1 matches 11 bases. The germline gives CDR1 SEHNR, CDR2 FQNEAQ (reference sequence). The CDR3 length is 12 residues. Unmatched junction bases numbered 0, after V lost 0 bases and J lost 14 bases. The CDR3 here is CASSLAGQGEFF. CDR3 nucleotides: TGTGCCAGCAGCTTAGCGGGACAGGGGGAGTTCTTC.

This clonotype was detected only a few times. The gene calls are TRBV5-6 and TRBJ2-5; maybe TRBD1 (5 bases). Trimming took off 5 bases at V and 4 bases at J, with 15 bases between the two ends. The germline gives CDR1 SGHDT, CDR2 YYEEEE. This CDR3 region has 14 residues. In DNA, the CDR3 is TGTGCCAGCAGACGACGTGGGGCTCGAGAGACCCAGTACTTC. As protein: CASRRRGARETQYF.

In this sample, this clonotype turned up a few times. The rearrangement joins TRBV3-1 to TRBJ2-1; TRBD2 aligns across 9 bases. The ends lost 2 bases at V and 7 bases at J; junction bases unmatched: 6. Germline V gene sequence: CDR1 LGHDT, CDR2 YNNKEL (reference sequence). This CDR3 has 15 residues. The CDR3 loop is CASSQNSGSRNEQFF. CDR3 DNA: TGTGCCAGCAGCCAAAATAGCGGGAGTCGTAATGAGCAGTTCTTC.

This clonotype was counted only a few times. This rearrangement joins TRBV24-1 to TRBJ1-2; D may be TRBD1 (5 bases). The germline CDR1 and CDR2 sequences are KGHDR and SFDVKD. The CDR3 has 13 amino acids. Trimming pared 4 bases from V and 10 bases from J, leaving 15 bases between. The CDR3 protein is CATSDEYRLLYTF. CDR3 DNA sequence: TGTGCCACCAGTGACGAATACAGGCTCCTCTACACCTTC.

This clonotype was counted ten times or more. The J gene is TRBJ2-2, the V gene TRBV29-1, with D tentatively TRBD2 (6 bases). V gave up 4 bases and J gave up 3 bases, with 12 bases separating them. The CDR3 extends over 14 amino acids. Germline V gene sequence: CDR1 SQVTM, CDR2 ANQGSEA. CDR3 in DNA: TGCAGCGTTGCTCGGGACTCTCACACCGGGGAGCTGTTTTTT. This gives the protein CSVARDSHTGELFF.

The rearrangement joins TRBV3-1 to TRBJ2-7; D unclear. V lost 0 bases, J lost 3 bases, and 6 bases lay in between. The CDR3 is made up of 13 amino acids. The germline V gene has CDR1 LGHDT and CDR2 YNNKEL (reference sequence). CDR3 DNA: TGTGCCAGCAGCCAAGATGGGCGCTACGAGCAGTACTTC. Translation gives CASSQDGRYEQYF.

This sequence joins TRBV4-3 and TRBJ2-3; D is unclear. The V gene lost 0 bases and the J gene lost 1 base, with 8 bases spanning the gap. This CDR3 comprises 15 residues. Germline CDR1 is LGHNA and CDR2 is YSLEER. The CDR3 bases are TGCGCCAGCAGCCAAGATACTGGGGGCACAGATACGCAGTATTTT. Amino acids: CASSQDTGGTDTQYF.

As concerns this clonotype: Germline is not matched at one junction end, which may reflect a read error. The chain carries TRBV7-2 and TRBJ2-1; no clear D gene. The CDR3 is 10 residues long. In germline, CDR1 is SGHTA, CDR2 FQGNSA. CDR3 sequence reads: CASSFQTTSF. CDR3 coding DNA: TGTGCCAGCAGCTTCCAAACTACGTCCTTC.